Presented here are 15 T cell receptor beta chains from one specimen sequenced in a study of blood T cell repertoires in COVID-19. The data were produced by immunoSEQ multiplex PCR, yet TCRdb's version contains in-frame clones alone and is incomplete. The table lists 300,000 to 450,000 clones, more than 75% of them singletons, with less than 1.5% in the top ten. Sequencing used PBMCs or T cells enriched from blood (not recorded which). All receptors derive from a woman between 18 and 30 years old who had recovered from COVID-19.

The J gene is TRBJ1-2, the V gene TRBV19; 9 nucleotides match TRBD1. Germline CDR1 is LNHDA and CDR2 is SQIVND (reference sequence). V lost 5 bases, J lost 2 bases, and 9 bases stayed unmatched. The CDR3 totals 16 residues. The CDR3: CASSPDTGGRNYGYTF. CDR3 sequence (DNA): TGTGCCAGTAGTCCAGACACAGGGGGCCGGAACTATGGCTACACCTTC.

The rearrangement joins TRBV5-1 to TRBJ1-6, with TRBD1 identical over 8 bases. Germline assignment: CDR1 SGHRS and CDR2 YFSETQ. The CDR3 runs 17 residues. With V trimmed by 4 bases and J by 0 bases, 6 bases remained unmatched. The CDR3 reads CASSPRDRGSYNSPLHF. In DNA, the CDR3 is TGCGCCAGCAGCCCACGAGACAGGGGCTCCTATAATTCACCCCTCCACTTT.

The chain joins TRBV2 to TRBJ2-2; tentatively, D is TRBD1 (6 bases). Germline-derived CDR1 and CDR2 are SNHLY and FYNNEI. CDR3 length equals 15 residues. Trimming took 6 bases from V and 2 from J, leaving 13 bases between them. The CDR3 nucleotides are TGTGCCAGCAGCCCCGGGACAATAAACACCGGGGAGCTGTTTTTT. Protein sequence: CASSPGTINTGELFF.

The CDR3 bases are TGCAGCGTTGAAGGGCCGGGACAGGGGACGGGCAATGAGCAGTTCTTC. It translates to CSVEGPGQGTGNEQFF. The chain links TRBV29-1 to TRBJ2-1, with 10 bases lining up with TRBD1. V lost 1 base and J lost 6; bases outside the gene matches: 9. The CDR3 is made up of 16 amino acids. Germline V gene data show CDR1 as SQVTM and CDR2 as ANQGSEA.

This chain joins TRBV5-1 and TRBJ1-2, with D possibly matching TRBD1 (6 bases). The CDR3 length is 15 residues. The germline CDR1 and CDR2 sequences are SGHRS and YFSETQ. Trimming stripped 4 bases from V and 8 bases from J, with 21 bases between. This CDR3 reads CASSPWDMGAEGYTF. CDR3 in DNA: TGCGCCAGCAGCCCCTGGGATATGGGGGCTGAGGGCTACACCTTC.

V usage is TRBV6-5 and J usage is TRBJ2-7; TRBD1 aligns across 10 bases. Germline loops: CDR1 MNHEY, CDR2 SVGAGI. The junction had 10 bases not matched to a gene; V was cut back by 4 bases and J by 4 bases. This CDR3 region has 16 residues. The CDR3 DNA reads as TGTGCCAGCAGTTCCTTCCCGGGACAGGGGAGGTACGAGCAGTACTTC. Its translation: CASSSFPGQGRYEQYF.

The chain recombines TRBV9 with TRBJ2-7; TRBD1 agrees at 10 bases. CDR1 is SGDLS and CDR2 is YYNGEE in the germline V gene. V dropped 3 bases and J dropped 7; count of bases not matched to a gene: 13. This CDR3 has 16 amino acids. The CDR3, as DNA: TGTGCCAGCAGCGCGACAGGGGGCTTCCCCTTAGGAGAGCAGTACTTC. Translation gives CASSATGGFPLGEQYF.

The rearrangement links TRBV5-1 to TRBJ2-7; no reliable D call. Germline V gene sequence: CDR1 SGHRS, CDR2 YFSETQ. The CDR3 totals 13 residues. Trimming stripped 1 base from V and 2 bases from J, with 7 bases between. Written as DNA, the CDR3 is TGCGCCAGCAGCTTGACAACTACCTACGAGCAGTACTTC. Translating gives CASSLTTTYEQYF.

V gene TRBV6-6 combines with J gene TRBJ1-4, with D possibly being TRBD1 (6 bases). CDR1 MNHNY and CDR2 SVGAGI come from the germline V gene (reference sequence). V was shortened by 2 bases and J by 3 bases, with 7 bases between the two germline ends. The CDR3 covers 14 residues. The CDR3 loop reads CASSYGQPNEKLFF. The CDR3 DNA follows: TGTGCCAGCAGTTACGGACAGCCTAATGAAAAACTGTTTTTT.

As DNA, the CDR3 is TGTGCCATCAGTGAAGGAGGGTTTCTCCACGAGCAGTACTTC. Protein: CAISEGGFLHEQYF. The chain carries TRBV10-3 and TRBJ2-7, with D tentatively TRBD2 (6 bases). The ends were cut back, 3 bases at V and 5 bases at J, with 14 bases in the middle. The CDR3 consists of 14 residues. The germline V gene encodes CDR1 ENHRY and CDR2 SYGVKD.

This chain uses TRBV7-6 with TRBJ2-2; no clear D gene. Per the germline V gene, CDR1 is SGHVS and CDR2 is FNYEAQ. The CDR3 totals 13 residues. V lost 2 bases and J 4 bases, leaving 5 bases between the germline ends. The CDR3 DNA follows: TGTGCCAGCAGCTTACTCGGCACCGGGGAGCTGTTTTTT. Residues: CASSLLGTGELFF.

The chain employs TRBV2 and TRBJ2-5; 9 bases agree with TRBD1. V gave up 6 bases and J gave up 1 base; unmatched junction bases: 6. Per germline, CDR1 SNHLY and CDR2 FYNNEI. The CDR3 sequence is 15 residues long. CDR3 sequence (DNA): TGTGCCAGCAGCTTCGACAGGGGGATCCAAGAGACCCAGTACTTC. As protein: CASSFDRGIQETQYF.

This clone was detected only a few times. V usage is TRBV9 and J usage is TRBJ2-5; TRBD2 aligns across 9 bases. The CDR3 has 14 residues. After removal of 3 bases from V and 4 bases from J, the junction contained 4 bases not matched to a gene. Germline V gene data show CDR1 as SGDLS and CDR2 as YYNGEE. DNA for the CDR3: TGTGCCAGCAGCGGCGGGGGGGCCGGAGAGACCCAGTACTTC. This translates into CASSGGGAGETQYF. The full variable domain, with the rest looked up from reference TRBV9 and TRBJ2-5, is DSGVTQTPKHLITATGQRVTLRCSPRSGDLSVYWYQQSLDQGLQFLIQYYNGEERAKGNILERFSAQQFPDLHSELNLSSLELGDSALYFCASSGGGAGETQYFGPGTRLLVL.

This clone was observed once. This sequence joins TRBV18 and TRBJ1-1; no clear D. The CDR3 covers 15 residues. The germline V gene has CDR1 KGHSH and CDR2 LQKENI. Trimming removed 0 bases at V and 3 bases at J, with 11 bases between. The CDR3 region has the DNA TGTGCCAGCTCACCACCGGCAGGTGGGTACACTGAAGCTTTCTTT. Protein: CASSPPAGGYTEAFF.

The chain carries TRBV18 and TRBJ2-5; 13 bases agree with TRBD2. The CDR3 consists of 17 residues. The V gene end was trimmed by 5 bases and the J gene end by 3 bases; junction bases not matched to a gene: 9. CDR1 KGHSH and CDR2 LQKENI come from the germline V gene. CDR3 nucleotides: TGTGCCAGCTCAGCCCGGAAAACTAGCGGGGGGGAAGAGACCCAGTACTTC. This translates into CASSARKTSGGEETQYF.